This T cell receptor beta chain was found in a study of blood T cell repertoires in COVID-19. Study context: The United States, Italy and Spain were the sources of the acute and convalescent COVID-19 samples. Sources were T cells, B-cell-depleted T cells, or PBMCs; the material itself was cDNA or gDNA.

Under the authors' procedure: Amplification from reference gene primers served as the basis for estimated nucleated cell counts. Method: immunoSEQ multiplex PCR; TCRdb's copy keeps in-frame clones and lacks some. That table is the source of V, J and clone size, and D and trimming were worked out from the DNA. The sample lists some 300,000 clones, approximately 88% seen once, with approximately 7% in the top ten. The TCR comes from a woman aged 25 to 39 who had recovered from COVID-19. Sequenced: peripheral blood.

The CDR3 protein is CASSQDPWLAENNEQFF. The CDR3 DNA reads as TGCGCCAGCAGCCAAGATCCCTGGCTCGCGGAGAACAATGAGCAGTTCTTC. V is TRBV4-1 and J is TRBJ2-1; D not resolved. The ends were cut back, 0 bases at V and 5 bases at J, with 17 bases in the middle. CDR3 length: 17 residues. Germline V gene lookup returns CDR1 MGHRA and CDR2 YSYEKL.